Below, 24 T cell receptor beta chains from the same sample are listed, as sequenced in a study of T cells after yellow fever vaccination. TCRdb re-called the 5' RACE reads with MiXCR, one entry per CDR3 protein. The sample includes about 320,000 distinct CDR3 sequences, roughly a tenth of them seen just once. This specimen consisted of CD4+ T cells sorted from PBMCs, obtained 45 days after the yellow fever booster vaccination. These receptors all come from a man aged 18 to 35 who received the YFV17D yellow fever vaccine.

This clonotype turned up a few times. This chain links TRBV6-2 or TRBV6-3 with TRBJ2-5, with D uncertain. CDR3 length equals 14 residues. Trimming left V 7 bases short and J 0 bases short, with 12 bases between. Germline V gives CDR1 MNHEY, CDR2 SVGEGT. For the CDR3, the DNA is TGTGCCAGCACCATCGAAAGGTACCAAGAGACCCAGTACTTC. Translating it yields CASTIERYQETQYF.

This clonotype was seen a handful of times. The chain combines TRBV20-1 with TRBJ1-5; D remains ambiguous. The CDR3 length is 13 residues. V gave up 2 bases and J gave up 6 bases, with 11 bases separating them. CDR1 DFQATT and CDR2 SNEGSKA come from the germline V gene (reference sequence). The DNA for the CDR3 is TGCAGTGCTAGAATTTCCGGAGGTCAGCCCCAGCATTTT. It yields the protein CSARISGGQPQHF.

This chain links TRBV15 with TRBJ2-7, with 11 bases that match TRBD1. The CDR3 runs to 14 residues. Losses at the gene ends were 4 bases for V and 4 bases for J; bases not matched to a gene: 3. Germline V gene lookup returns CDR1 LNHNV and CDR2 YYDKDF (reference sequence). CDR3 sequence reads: CATSKGTGGYEQYF. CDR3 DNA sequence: TGTGCCACCAGCAAAGGGACAGGGGGTTACGAGCAGTACTTC.

The CDR3 DNA is TGCGCCAGCAGTACCGGGACAGGATCCTATGGCTACACCTTC. Its translation is CASSTGTGSYGYTF. The V gene is TRBV23-1, the J gene TRBJ1-2, with 8 positions matching TRBD1. TRBV23-1 is noted as an ORF with a role that remains uncertain. The junction had 6 bases not matched to a gene; V was cut back by 5 bases and J by 4 bases. This CDR3 region has 14 residues.

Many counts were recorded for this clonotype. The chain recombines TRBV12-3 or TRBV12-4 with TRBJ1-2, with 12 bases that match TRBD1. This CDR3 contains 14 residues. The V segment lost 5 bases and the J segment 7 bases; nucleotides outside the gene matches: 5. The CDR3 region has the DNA TGTGCCAGCAGTCGGGACAGGGGGCGCGGTGGCTACACCTTC. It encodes CASSRDRGRGGYTF.

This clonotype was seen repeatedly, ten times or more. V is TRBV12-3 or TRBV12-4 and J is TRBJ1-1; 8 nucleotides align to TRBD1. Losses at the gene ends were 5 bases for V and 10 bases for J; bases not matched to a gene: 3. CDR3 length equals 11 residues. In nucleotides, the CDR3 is TGTGCCAGCAGTCTCGGACAGGGAGCTTTCTTT. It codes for CASSLGQGAFF.

The CDR3 DNA reads TGTGCCAGCAGCGCCCCAGCGGGGGCGCGGGTTGGCTACACCTTC. As protein: CASSAPAGARVGYTF. The rearrangement uses TRBV28 and TRBJ1-2; tentatively, D is TRBD1 (6 bases). Germline V gene lookup returns CDR1 MDHEN and CDR2 SYDVKM. The CDR3 extends over 15 amino acids. Trimming left V 6 bases short and J 7 bases short, with 21 bases between.

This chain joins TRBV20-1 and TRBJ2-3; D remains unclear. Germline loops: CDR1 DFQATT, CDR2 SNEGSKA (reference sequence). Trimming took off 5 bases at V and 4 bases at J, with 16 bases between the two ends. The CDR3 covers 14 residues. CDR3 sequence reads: CSASDWGTPDTQYF. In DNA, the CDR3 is TGCAGTGCTTCCGACTGGGGAACGCCAGATACGCAGTATTTT.

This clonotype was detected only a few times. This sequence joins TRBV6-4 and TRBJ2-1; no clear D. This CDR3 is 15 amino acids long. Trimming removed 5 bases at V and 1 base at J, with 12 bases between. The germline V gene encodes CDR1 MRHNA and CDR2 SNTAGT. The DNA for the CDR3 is TGTGCCAGCAGTACCGAGCCGGGTTCCTACAATGAGCAGTTCTTC. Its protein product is CASSTEPGSYNEQFF.

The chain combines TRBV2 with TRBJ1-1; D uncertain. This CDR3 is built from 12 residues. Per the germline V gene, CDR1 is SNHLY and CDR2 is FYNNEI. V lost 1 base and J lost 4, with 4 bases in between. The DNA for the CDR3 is TGTGCCAGCAGTGAAGGGTTCACTGAAGCTTTCTTT. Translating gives CASSEGFTEAFF.

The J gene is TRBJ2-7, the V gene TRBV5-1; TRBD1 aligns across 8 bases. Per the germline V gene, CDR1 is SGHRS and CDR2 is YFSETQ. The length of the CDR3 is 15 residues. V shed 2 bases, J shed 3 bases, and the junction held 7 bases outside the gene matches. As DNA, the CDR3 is TGCGCCAGCAGCTTAGGACAGGGACCTTTCTACGAGCAGTACTTC. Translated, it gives CASSLGQGPFYEQYF.

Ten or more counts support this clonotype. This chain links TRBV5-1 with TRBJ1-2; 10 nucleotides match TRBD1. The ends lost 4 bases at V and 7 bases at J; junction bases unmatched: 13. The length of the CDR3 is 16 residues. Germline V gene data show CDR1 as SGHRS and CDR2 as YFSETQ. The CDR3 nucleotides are TGCGCCAGCAGCGTGGGACCCCCGGGACAGGGGTTTGGCTACACCTTC. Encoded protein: CASSVGPPGQGFGYTF.

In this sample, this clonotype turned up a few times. The CDR3 bases are TGTGCCAGCACCCGAGGAGGGCTTAATTCACCCCTCCACTTT. It encodes CASTRGGLNSPLHF. The genes are TRBV6-2 or TRBV6-3 and TRBJ1-6; D gene ambiguous. CDR1 MNHEY and CDR2 SVGEGT come from the germline V gene. The CDR3 has 14 residues. The ends were cut back, 7 bases at V and 6 bases at J, with 13 bases in the middle.

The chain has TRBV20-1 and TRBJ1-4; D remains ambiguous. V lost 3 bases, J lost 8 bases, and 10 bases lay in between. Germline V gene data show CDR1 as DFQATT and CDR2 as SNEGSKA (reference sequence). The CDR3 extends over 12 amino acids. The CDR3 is CSARHSLEKLFF. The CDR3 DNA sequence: TGCAGTGCTAGGCACAGCCTGGAAAAACTGTTTTTT.

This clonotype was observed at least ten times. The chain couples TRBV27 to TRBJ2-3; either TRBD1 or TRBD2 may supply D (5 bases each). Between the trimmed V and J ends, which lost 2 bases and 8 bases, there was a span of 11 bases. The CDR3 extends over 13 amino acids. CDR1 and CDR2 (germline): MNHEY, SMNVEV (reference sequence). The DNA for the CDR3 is TGTGCCAGCAGTTTAGGGGACGGTGGTACGCAGTATTTT. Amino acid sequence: CASSLGDGGTQYF.

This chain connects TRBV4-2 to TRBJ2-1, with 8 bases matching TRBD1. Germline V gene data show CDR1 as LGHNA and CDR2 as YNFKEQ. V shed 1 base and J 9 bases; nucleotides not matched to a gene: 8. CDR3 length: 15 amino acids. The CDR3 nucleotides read TGTGCCAGCAGCCAAGGGGCCAGGGGGCAAGGTGAGCAGTTCTTC. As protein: CASSQGARGQGEQFF.

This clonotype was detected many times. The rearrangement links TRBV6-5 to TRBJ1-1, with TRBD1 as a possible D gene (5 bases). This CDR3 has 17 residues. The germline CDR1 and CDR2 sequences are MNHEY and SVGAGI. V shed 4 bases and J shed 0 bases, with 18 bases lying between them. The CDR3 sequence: CASSFSMRGGLNTEAFF. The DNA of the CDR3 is TGTGCCAGCAGTTTCTCTATGAGGGGAGGCCTGAACACTGAAGCTTTCTTT.

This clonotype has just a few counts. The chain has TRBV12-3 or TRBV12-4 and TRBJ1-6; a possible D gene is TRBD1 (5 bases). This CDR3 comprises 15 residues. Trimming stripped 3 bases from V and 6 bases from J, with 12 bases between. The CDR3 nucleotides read TGTGCCAGCAGTTTCGGACACCCTGTTAATTCACCCCTCCACTTT. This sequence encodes CASSFGHPVNSPLHF.

The CDR3 nucleotides are TGTGCCAGCACCGGGGTGCCCCCTCGCACAGATACGCAGTATTTT. Translated: CASTGVPPRTDTQYF. This sequence joins TRBV6-1 and TRBJ2-3, with D possibly matching TRBD2 (5 bases). Germline CDR1 reads MNHNS; CDR2 reads SASEGT. The CDR3 spans 15 residues. Trimming cost V 7 bases and J 1 base, with 15 bases left between them.

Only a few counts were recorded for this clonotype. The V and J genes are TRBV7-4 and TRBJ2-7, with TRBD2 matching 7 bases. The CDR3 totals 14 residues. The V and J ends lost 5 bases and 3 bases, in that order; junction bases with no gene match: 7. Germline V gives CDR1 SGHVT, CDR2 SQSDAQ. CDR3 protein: CASSPSGTRYEQYV. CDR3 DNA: TGTGCCAGCAGCCCGAGCGGGACTCGCTACGAGCAGTACGTC.

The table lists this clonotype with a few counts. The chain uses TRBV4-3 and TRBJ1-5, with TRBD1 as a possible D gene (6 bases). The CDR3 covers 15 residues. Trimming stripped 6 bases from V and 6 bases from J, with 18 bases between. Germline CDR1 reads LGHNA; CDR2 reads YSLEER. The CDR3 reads CASSRNRVEGQPQHF. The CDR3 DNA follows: TGCGCCAGCAGTAGGAACAGGGTAGAAGGTCAGCCCCAGCATTTT.

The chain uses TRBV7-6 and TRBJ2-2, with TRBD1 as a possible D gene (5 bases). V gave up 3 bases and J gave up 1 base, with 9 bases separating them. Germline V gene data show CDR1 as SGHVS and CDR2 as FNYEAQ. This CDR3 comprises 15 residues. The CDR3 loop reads CASSFQGQNTGELFF. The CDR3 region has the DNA TGTGCCAGCAGCTTCCAGGGCCAGAACACCGGGGAGCTGTTTTTT. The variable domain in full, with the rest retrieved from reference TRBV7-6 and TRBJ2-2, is GAGVSQSPRYKVTKRGQDVALRCDPISGHVSLYWYRQALGQGPEFLTYFNYEAQQDKSGLPNDRFSAERPEGSISTLTIQRTEQRDSAMYRCASSFQGQNTGELFFGEGSRLTVL.

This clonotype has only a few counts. This CDR3 is CASTSWGTSPTNEQFF. The CDR3 DNA sequence: TGTGCCAGCACCTCATGGGGGACTAGCCCTACCAATGAGCAGTTCTTC. The rearrangement joins TRBV6-5 to TRBJ2-1; 9 bases line up with TRBD2. The CDR3 runs 16 residues. The trim removed 7 bases at V and 6 bases at J, leaving 13 bases unmatched. Germline V gene data show CDR1 as MNHEY and CDR2 as SVGAGI.

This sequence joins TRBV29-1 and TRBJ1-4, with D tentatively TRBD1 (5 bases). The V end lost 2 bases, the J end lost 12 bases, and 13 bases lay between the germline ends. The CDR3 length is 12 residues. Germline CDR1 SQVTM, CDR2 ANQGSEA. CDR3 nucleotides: TGCAGCGTTGAAAACCACGGGACGGAACTGTTTTTT. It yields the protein CSVENHGTELFF. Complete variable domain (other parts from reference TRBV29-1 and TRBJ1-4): SAVISQKPSRDICQRGTSLTIQCQVDSQVTMMFWYRQQPGQSLTLIATANQGSEATYESGFVIDKFPISRPNLTFSTLTVSNMSPEDSSIYLCSVENHGTELFFGSGTQLSVL.